The 19 T cell receptor beta chains in this list originate from one sample, sequenced in a study of beta chain features in type 1 diabetes. Every isolated RNA sample was fully reverse transcribed, so sequencing captured expressed TCRB transcripts. Sequencing was performed with immunoSEQ multiplex PCR; in TCRdb, only in-frame clones are kept and a portion is missing. The sample has hundreds of thousands of clones; roughly 10% are singletons. Sample: naive CD4+ T cells from blood. The origin of the receptors is a woman between 18 and 30 years old in good health.

This clone was picked up a small number of times. The V and J genes are TRBV4-3 and TRBJ2-1; 14 bases fit TRBD2. The junction had 3 bases not matched to a gene; V was cut back by 4 bases and J by 4 bases. The germline gives CDR1 LGHNA, CDR2 YSLEER. The CDR3 is made up of 16 amino acids. Here the CDR3 reads CASSRLAGGGYNEQFF. Here the CDR3 DNA reads TGCGCCAGCAGCCGACTAGCGGGAGGGGGTTACAATGAGCAGTTCTTC.

This clone was detected once. The chain combines TRBV13 with TRBJ2-1; 12 nucleotides align to TRBD2. Germline CDR1 reads PRHDT; CDR2 reads FYEKMQ (reference sequence). The CDR3 length is 16 residues. J gave up 4 bases and V 0 bases, and 1 base lay outside the gene matches. The CDR3 coding sequence is TGTGCCAGCAGCTTAGGACTAGCGGGAGGTTACAATGAGCAGTTCTTC. This gives the protein CASSLGLAGGYNEQFF.

The V call is TRBV18, the J call TRBJ2-1; 8 bases are a match to TRBD2. The CDR3 extends over 16 amino acids. V lost 6 bases, J lost 2 bases, and 9 bases stayed unmatched. Germline V gene lookup returns CDR1 KGHSH and CDR2 LQKENI. The CDR3 loop is CASSPSGGKPYNEQFF. The CDR3 region has the DNA TGTGCCAGCTCCCCTTCGGGGGGGAAGCCCTACAATGAGCAGTTCTTC.

The chain employs TRBV10-3 and TRBJ2-1; D is uncertain. The CDR3 length is 13 residues. V was cut by 8 bases and J by 6 bases, with 14 bases left in between. CDR1 ENHRY and CDR2 SYGVKD come from the germline V gene. This CDR3 is CAIGSVSVNEQFF. The CDR3 DNA sequence: TGTGCCATCGGTTCCGTATCCGTCAATGAGCAGTTCTTC.

The J gene is TRBJ2-7, the V gene TRBV28, with D possibly TRBD1 on 6 matching bases. V was pared by 5 bases and J by 6 bases, with 14 bases between. This CDR3 contains 13 residues. Germline V lookup: CDR1 MDHEN, CDR2 SYDVKM. The CDR3 reads CASSLATGREQYV. The CDR3 nucleotides are TGTGCCAGCAGTCTCGCGACAGGCCGCGAGCAGTACGTC.

The V and J genes are TRBV29-1 and TRBJ2-7, with D unresolved. Trimming stripped 3 bases from V and 2 bases from J, with 11 bases between. Germline-derived CDR1 and CDR2 are SQVTM and ANQGSEA. The CDR3 length is 13 residues. The CDR3 reads CSVDMYGTYEQYF. Written as DNA, the CDR3 is TGCAGCGTTGATATGTACGGTACCTACGAGCAGTACTTC.

The rearrangement uses TRBV7-8 and TRBJ2-1; D is possibly TRBD1 (6 bases). The ends were cut back, 3 bases at V and 0 bases at J, with 15 bases in the middle. CDR1 and CDR2 from the germline V gene are SGHVS and FQNEAQ. This CDR3 is 17 amino acids long. The CDR3 sequence: CASSFSFRGSSYNEQFF. The DNA for the CDR3 is TGTGCCAGCAGCTTCTCATTCAGGGGAAGCTCCTACAATGAGCAGTTCTTC. Based on the CDR3 plus reference TRBV7-8 and TRBJ2-1, the full variable domain is GAGVSQSPRYKVAKRGQDVALRCDPISGHVSLFWYQQALGQGPEFLTYFQNEAQLDKSGLPSDRFFAERPEGSVSTLKIQRTQQEDSAVYLCASSFSFRGSSYNEQFFGPGTRLTVL.

This clone was detected only a few times. The chain has TRBV5-1 and TRBJ2-3; 8 bases line up with TRBD1. V was clipped by 4 bases and J by 1 base; unmatched bases: 8. Germline V gene data show CDR1 as SGHRS and CDR2 as YFSETQ. The CDR3 runs to 16 residues. CDR3: CASSLRAGGGTDTQYF. The CDR3 DNA is TGCGCCAGCAGCCTCCGGGCAGGGGGCGGCACAGATACGCAGTATTTT.

This sequence joins TRBV7-6 and TRBJ2-5; D is ambiguous. The CDR3 has 12 amino acids. Germline V gene lookup returns CDR1 SGHVS and CDR2 FNYEAQ. Deletions cut 3 bases from V and 9 bases from J, with 11 bases between. The CDR3: CASSFQQLAQYF. The DNA for the CDR3 is TGTGCCAGCAGCTTCCAACAGCTCGCCCAGTACTTC.

V and J are TRBV6-5 and TRBJ1-6, with 7 bases fitting TRBD1. Trimming cost V 6 bases and J 6 bases; bases outside gene matches: 5. Germline V gene sequence: CDR1 MNHEY, CDR2 SVGAGI. CDR3 size: 14 residues. CDR3 sequence reads: CASRVTGTNSPLHF. The CDR3 nucleotides are TGTGCCAGCAGGGTGACAGGGACTAATTCACCCCTCCACTTT.

CDR3 residues: CASSVVQGAYTF. The CDR3 DNA is TGTGCCAGCAGCGTAGTGCAGGGGGCCTACACCTTC. The chain uses TRBV9 and TRBJ1-2; 8 nucleotides match TRBD1. Germline CDR1 is SGDLS and CDR2 is YYNGEE. This CDR3 is built from 12 residues. J lost 10 bases, V lost 0 bases, and 2 bases had no gene match.

This clone was picked up a small number of times. The J gene is TRBJ2-3, the V gene TRBV6-1; tentatively, D is TRBD2 (5 bases). Trimming pared 7 bases from V and 9 bases from J, leaving 14 bases between. The CDR3 runs 12 residues. The V gene's germline CDR1 is MNHNS and CDR2 SASEGT. CDR3 in amino acids: CASKNDGGTQYF. CDR3 DNA: TGTGCCAGCAAGAACGATGGAGGCACGCAGTATTTT.

This chain joins TRBV4-3 and TRBJ1-1; unclear D gene. This CDR3 is 13 amino acids long. Germline V CDR1 and CDR2: LGHNA, YSLEER. Trimming removed 0 bases from V and 6 bases from J, with 8 bases in between. CDR3 protein: CASSQDREPEAFF. CDR3 nucleotides: TGCGCCAGCAGCCAAGATAGGGAGCCTGAAGCTTTCTTT.

This clone was recorded a few times. The chain is built from TRBV7-2 and TRBJ1-1; D remains unclear. CDR3 length equals 12 residues. Between the trimmed V and J ends, which lost 2 bases and 5 bases, there was a span of 6 bases. CDR1 and CDR2 from the germline V gene are SGHTA and FQGNSA. CDR3 amino acids: CASSLLATEAFF. The DNA of the CDR3 is TGTGCCAGCAGCTTATTGGCTACTGAAGCTTTCTTT.

Only a few counts were recorded for this clone. The V gene is TRBV30, the J gene TRBJ2-5; a possible D gene is TRBD2 (5 bases). V gave up 2 bases and J gave up 4 bases, with 20 bases separating them. This CDR3 contains 16 residues. CDR1 GTSNPN and CDR2 SVGIG come from the germline V gene (reference sequence). CDR3 nucleotides: TGTGCCTGGAGTTTCTCGCGGACTCAACCAGTAGAGACCCAGTACTTC. Amino acids: CAWSFSRTQPVETQYF.

This clone was found a few times. The chain employs TRBV10-3 and TRBJ2-1; 10 bases are a match to TRBD1. J lost 7 bases, V lost 1 base, and 4 bases had no gene match. CDR3 length: 15 residues. Germline CDR1 and CDR2: ENHRY and SYGVKD. CDR3 bases: TGTGCCATCAGTGAGTGGGGGACAGGGGCGAATGAGCAGTTCTTC. Its protein is CAISEWGTGANEQFF.

The chain carries TRBV2 and TRBJ2-2, with D possibly called TRBD1 or TRBD2 (5 bases each). V was clipped by 6 bases and J by 4 bases, with 18 bases between them. From germline, CDR1 is SNHLY and CDR2 FYNNEI. The CDR3 covers 16 residues. DNA of the CDR3: TGTGCCAGCAGCGGATGGCAAAAGGGGACCACCGGGGAGCTGTTTTTT. Its protein is CASSGWQKGTTGELFF.

The V and J genes are TRBV29-1 and TRBJ2-3, with unresolved D. Trimming cost V 8 bases and J 2 bases, with 11 bases left between them. Germline V lookup: CDR1 SQVTM, CDR2 ANQGSEA. The CDR3 length is 12 residues. The CDR3 here is CSHSSATDTQYF. The DNA for the CDR3 is TGCAGCCACTCTTCGGCCACAGATACGCAGTATTTT.

The chain recombines TRBV2 with TRBJ2-1; unclear D gene. Germline V CDR1 and CDR2: SNHLY, FYNNEI. The CDR3 length is 12 residues. The germline V and J ends were trimmed by 4 bases and 4 bases, with 5 bases remaining between them. CDR3 in DNA: TGTGCCAGCAGTGGGAATTACAATGAGCAGTTCTTC. Translated, it gives CASSGNYNEQFF. Filled out from reference TRBV2 and TRBJ2-1, the complete variable domain reads EPEVTQTPSHQVTQMGQEVILRCVPISNHLYFYWYRQILGQKVEFLVSFYNNEISEKSEIFDDQFSVERPDGSNFTLKIRSTKLEDSAMYFCASSGNYNEQFFGPGTRLTVL.